This paragraph covers one T cell receptor (beta chain) sequence. Germline CDR1 is LNHNV and CDR2 is YYDKDF (reference sequence). The CDR3 totals 15 residues. Trimming cost V 6 bases and J 1 base, with 12 bases left between them. The data belong to a study of blood T cell repertoires in COVID-19. Overall study: The United States, Italy and Spain were the sources of the acute and convalescent COVID-19 samples. The analysed material was cDNA or gDNA that came from T cells, B-cell-depleted T cells, or PBMCs.

Clones were sequenced by immunoSEQ multiplex PCR, and TCRdb holds only the in-frame ones, with some missing. The data show 90,000 to 100,000 clones, about four fifths seen once. The chain couples TRBV15 to TRBJ2-2, with a tentative D call TRBD1 (6 bases). The clonotype comes from a man older than 75 with acute or convalescent COVID-19. The sequenced sample consisted of peripheral blood. DNA for the CDR3: TGTGCCACCAGGAAGATAGGGGGGAACACCGGGGAGCTGTTTTTT. Amino acids: CATRKIGGNTGELFF.